This entry lists 6 T cell receptor beta chains sequenced from one sample in a study of blood T cell repertoires in COVID-19 (dated by TCRdb to between 2020 and 2021). Library generation was performed with the immunoSEQ multiplex PCR assay. TCRdb retrieved this table from immuneACCESS and kept in-frame rearrangements only. Not all clones are present; in checked studies, unresolved V genes account for under half, and no reason is known for the remainder. Counted in this sample were 300,000 to 400,000 clones; less than 85% of them appeared once. In total, the top ten clones hold under 2% of the sample. The sequencing sample was made of PBMCs or T cells enriched from blood (not recorded which). Receptor source: a woman aged 25 to 45 who had been exposed to COVID-19.

The V call is TRBV4-1, the J call TRBJ2-1, with TRBD1 as a possible D gene (5 bases). The CDR3 totals 16 residues. Germline CDR1 MGHRA, CDR2 YSYEKL. The V end lost 4 bases, the J end lost 1 base, and 14 bases lay between the germline ends. The CDR3: CASSRTTVSSYNEQFF. CDR3 nucleotides: TGCGCCAGCAGCCGAACGACAGTTTCTTCCTACAATGAGCAGTTCTTC.

V usage is TRBV30 and J usage is TRBJ1-5, with a tentative D call TRBD1 (6 bases). Germline CDR1 GTSNPN, CDR2 SVGIG (reference sequence). The CDR3 contains 14 residues. V lost 2 bases and J lost 5, with 13 bases in between. The CDR3 region is CAWSLGAKYQPQHF. CDR3 nucleotide sequence: TGTGCCTGGAGTCTGGGGGCAAAGTATCAGCCCCAGCATTTT.

This clone was found once. CDR3 DNA: TGTGCCAGTGGACAGTCCGGCGCCACGAACACCATATATTTT. Protein product: CASGQSGATNTIYF. The chain is built from TRBV19 and TRBJ1-3; D may be TRBD1 (6 bases). Germline assignment: CDR1 LNHDA and CDR2 SQIVND (reference sequence). V shed 8 bases and J shed 7 bases, with 18 bases lying between them. This CDR3 comprises 14 residues.

The rearrangement joins TRBV4-1 to TRBJ2-7; TRBD2 matches at 10 bases. CDR1 and CDR2 (germline): MGHRA, YSYEKL. V was clipped by 4 bases and J by 0 bases; unmatched bases: 6. This CDR3 spans 16 amino acids. Here the CDR3 DNA reads TGCGCCAGCAGCCTTGAAGCGGGAGGGAGCTCCTACGAGCAGTACTTC. This gives the protein CASSLEAGGSSYEQYF.

The chain couples TRBV5-5 to TRBJ1-3; no firm D call. Per germline, CDR1 SGHKS and CDR2 YYEKEE (reference sequence). This CDR3 comprises 15 residues. Trimming removed 1 base from V and 0 bases from J, with 8 bases in between. CDR3 coding DNA: TGTGCCAGCAGCTTGATGGAGAGCTCTGGAAACACCATATATTTT. It yields the protein CASSLMESSGNTIYF.

The genes are TRBV19 and TRBJ1-5; a weak D match, TRBD1 (6 bases). The CDR3 is 14 amino acids. The germline gives CDR1 LNHDA, CDR2 SQIVND (reference sequence). Between the trimmed V and J ends, which lost 6 bases and 9 bases, there was a span of 18 bases. As DNA, the CDR3 is TGTGCCAGTAGGCCGGGACACCGACCGGGGCCCCAGCATTTT. As protein: CASRPGHRPGPQHF.